Listed below are T cell receptor beta chains from one sample, sequenced in a study of T cells in tumors after PD-1 blockade. The assay was immunoSEQ multiplex PCR, and TCRdb's table has in-frame clones only and misses some. This table holds some 11,000 clones, 60% to 70% found once. This specimen consisted of tumor tissue, obtained before anti-PD-1 treatment. The receptors come from a human donor with basal cell carcinoma. Each CDR3 is given with its conserved first and last residue. The order of the fields is clone size, J gene, V gene, D gene, CDR3 protein, CDR3 DNA. D genes are given only for firm matches. The size of a clone is reported for some rows only, either as once, few or many, or as a class for expanded clones.

clone size: few
J gene: TRBJ2-7
V gene: TRBV13
D gene: .
CDR3 protein: CASSFGGAASNEQYF
CDR3 DNA: TGTGCCAGCAGCTTTGGTGGGGCCGCCTCTAACGAGCAGTACTTC

clone size: .
J gene: TRBJ2-1
V gene: TRBV7-2
D gene: .
CDR3 protein: CASNVVFSYNEQFF
CDR3 DNA: TGTGCCAGCAACGTGGTTTTCTCCTACAATGAGCAGTTCTTC

clone size: few
J gene: TRBJ2-5
V gene: TRBV6-5
D gene: .
CDR3 protein: CASRRTGNSQETQYF
CDR3 DNA: TGTGCCAGCAGACGAACAGGGAACTCCCAAGAGACCCAGTACTTC

clone size: .
J gene: TRBJ2-5
V gene: TRBV30
D gene: TRBD2
CDR3 protein: CAWSASGGSETQYF
CDR3 DNA: TGTGCCTGGAGTGCTAGCGGGGGATCGGAGACCCAGTACTTC

clone size: .
J gene: TRBJ2-3
V gene: TRBV24-1
D gene: .
CDR3 protein: CATETGTSTDTQYF
CDR3 DNA: TGTGCCACGGAGACGGGGACTAGCACAGATACGCAGTATTTT

clone size: .
J gene: TRBJ2-7
V gene: TRBV3-1/TRBV3-2
D gene: TRBD2
CDR3 protein: CASSQSIALAGSSYEQYF
CDR3 DNA: TGTGCCAGCAGCCAATCTATCGCTCTAGCGGGAAGCTCCTACGAGCAGTACTTC

clone size: .
J gene: TRBJ1-5
V gene: TRBV6-2/TRBV6-3
D gene: .
CDR3 protein: CASSYVGDQPQHF
CDR3 DNA: TGTGCCAGCAGTTACGTGGGGGATCAGCCCCAGCATTTT

clone size: few
J gene: TRBJ2-1
V gene: TRBV2
D gene: .
CDR3 protein: CASSSAGRTYNEQFF
CDR3 DNA: TGTGCCAGCAGCTCAGCGGGCAGAACCTACAATGAGCAGTTCTTC

clone size: .
J gene: TRBJ1-1
V gene: TRBV30
D gene: .
CDR3 protein: CAFERNTEAFF
CDR3 DNA: TGTGCCTTTGAGAGAAACACTGAAGCTTTCTTT

clone size: .
J gene: TRBJ2-1
V gene: TRBV7-3
D gene: .
CDR3 protein: CASSYGAGGEQFF
CDR3 DNA: TGTGCCAGCAGCTATGGGGCTGGGGGAGAGCAGTTCTTC

clone size: .
J gene: TRBJ2-3
V gene: TRBV11-3
D gene: TRBD1
CDR3 protein: CASSPGTGTRTDTQYF
CDR3 DNA: TGTGCCAGCAGTCCCGGGACAGGGACTCGTACAGATACGCAGTATTTT

clone size: .
J gene: TRBJ2-5
V gene: TRBV6-2/TRBV6-3
D gene: .
CDR3 protein: CASSPPRTVKETQYF
CDR3 DNA: TGTGCCAGCAGCCCTCCCCGGACAGTTAAAGAGACCCAGTACTTC

clone size: .
J gene: TRBJ1-2
V gene: TRBV6-2/TRBV6-3
D gene: .
CDR3 protein: CASSYETRYGYTF
CDR3 DNA: TGTGCCAGCAGTTACGAGACACGGTATGGCTACACCTTC

clone size: once
J gene: TRBJ2-1
V gene: TRBV7-7
D gene: TRBD2
CDR3 protein: CASSPGGREYNEQFF
CDR3 DNA: TGTGCTAGCAGCCCCGGGGGGAGGGAGTACAATGAGCAGTTCTTC

clone size: .
J gene: TRBJ1-2
V gene: TRBV3-1/TRBV3-2
D gene: .
CDR3 protein: CASSLGPISGTF
CDR3 DNA: TGTGCCAGCAGCCTCGGACCGATCTCCGGCACCTTC

clone size: .
J gene: TRBJ2-7
V gene: TRBV5-1
D gene: .
CDR3 protein: CASSSLQGTNYEQYF
CDR3 DNA: TGCGCCAGCAGCTCTCTGCAGGGGACAAACTACGAGCAGTACTTC

clone size: .
J gene: TRBJ2-7
V gene: TRBV5-1
D gene: .
CDR3 protein: CARSRWGRGGEQYF
CDR3 DNA: TGCGCCCGCAGCCGATGGGGGAGGGGGGGCGAGCAGTACTTC

clone size: medium-sized
J gene: TRBJ1-2
V gene: TRBV7-9
D gene: TRBD1
CDR3 protein: CASSPGTGGSYGYTF
CDR3 DNA: TGTGCCAGCAGCCCGGGGACAGGGGGCTCCTATGGCTACACCTTC

clone size: .
J gene: TRBJ2-3
V gene: TRBV3-1/TRBV3-2
D gene: .
CDR3 protein: CASSKTRTDTQYF
CDR3 DNA: TGTGCCAGCAGCAAGACCCGCACAGATACGCAGTATTTT

clone size: few
J gene: TRBJ2-1
V gene: TRBV27
D gene: .
CDR3 protein: CASSLLVDPYNEQFF
CDR3 DNA: TGTGCCAGCAGTTTATTAGTGGACCCCTACAATGAGCAGTTCTTC

clone size: .
J gene: TRBJ2-3
V gene: TRBV4-2
D gene: TRBD2
CDR3 protein: CASSQDRLAGGPSTDTQYF
CDR3 DNA: TGTGCCAGCAGCCAAGATAGACTAGCGGGAGGGCCTAGCACAGATACGCAGTATTTT

clone size: .
J gene: TRBJ1-1
V gene: TRBV6-5
D gene: TRBD1
CDR3 protein: CASSSQGQGNTEAFF
CDR3 DNA: TGTGCCAGCAGTTCCCAGGGACAGGGTAACACTGAAGCTTTCTTT

clone size: once
J gene: TRBJ1-3
V gene: TRBV7-6
D gene: .
CDR3 protein: CASSLDHAGTGNTIYF
CDR3 DNA: TGTGCCAGCAGCTTAGATCATGCAGGGACTGGAAACACCATATATTTT

clone size: .
J gene: TRBJ2-2
V gene: TRBV6-5
D gene: .
CDR3 protein: CASSYERRANTGELFF
CDR3 DNA: TGTGCCAGCAGTTACGAACGTCGGGCGAACACCGGGGAGCTGTTTTTT

clone size: .
J gene: TRBJ2-7
V gene: TRBV9
D gene: .
CDR3 protein: CASSLPGHDSYEQYF
CDR3 DNA: TGTGCCAGCAGCCTACCGGGACATGACTCCTACGAGCAGTACTTC

clone size: .
J gene: TRBJ2-7
V gene: TRBV28
D gene: TRBD1
CDR3 protein: CASSPLVRQGAGEQYF
CDR3 DNA: TGTGCCAGCAGTCCCTTGGTGAGACAGGGGGCGGGGGAGCAGTACTTC

clone size: .
J gene: TRBJ2-3
V gene: TRBV7-9
D gene: .
CDR3 protein: CASSLGQAGARTDTQYF
CDR3 DNA: TGTGCCAGCAGCTTAGGCCAGGCGGGGGCCCGCACAGATACGCAGTATTTT

clone size: few
J gene: TRBJ1-1
V gene: TRBV14
D gene: .
CDR3 protein: CASSPPGMNTEAFF
CDR3 DNA: TGTGCCAGCAGCCCCCCGGGGATGAACACTGAAGCTTTCTTT

clone size: once
J gene: TRBJ2-7
V gene: TRBV6-2/TRBV6-3
D gene: .
CDR3 protein: CASSLRDTRGYEQYF
CDR3 DNA: TGTGCCAGCAGTTTGCGGGACACCAGGGGGTACGAGCAGTACTTC

clone size: .
J gene: TRBJ2-7
V gene: TRBV19
D gene: .
CDR3 protein: CASSAAGTGSYEQYF
CDR3 DNA: TGTGCCAGTAGTGCGGCCGGGACGGGTTCCTACGAGCAGTACTTC

clone size: .
J gene: TRBJ1-1
V gene: TRBV11-3
D gene: .
CDR3 protein: CASSHRNTEAFF
CDR3 DNA: TGTGCCAGCAGCCATCGGAACACTGAAGCTTTCTTT

clone size: .
J gene: TRBJ1-3
V gene: TRBV7-9
D gene: .
CDR3 protein: CASSLRGADIAGNTIYF
CDR3 DNA: TGTGCCAGCAGCTTAAGGGGGGCAGACATTGCTGGAAACACCATATATTTT

clone size: .
J gene: TRBJ2-4
V gene: TRBV18
D gene: TRBD1
CDR3 protein: CASSPGTEKNIQYF
CDR3 DNA: TGTGCCAGCTCACCAGGGACAGAGAAAAACATTCAGTACTTC

clone size: .
J gene: TRBJ1-3
V gene: TRBV27
D gene: .
CDR3 protein: CASSSDSYSGNTIYF
CDR3 DNA: TGTGCCAGCAGTTCGGACAGTTACTCTGGAAACACCATATATTTT

clone size: few
J gene: TRBJ2-7
V gene: TRBV20-1
D gene: TRBD2
CDR3 protein: CSASPPGRDSYEQYF
CDR3 DNA: TGCAGTGCTAGTCCTCCCGGGAGGGACTCCTACGAGCAGTACTTC

clone size: large
J gene: TRBJ1-2
V gene: TRBV6-2/TRBV6-3
D gene: TRBD1
CDR3 protein: CASSYSGRGSYGYTF
CDR3 DNA: TGTGCCAGCAGTTATTCCGGCAGGGGGTCCTATGGCTACACCTTC

clone size: .
J gene: TRBJ1-5
V gene: TRBV6-1
D gene: .
CDR3 protein: CASSEGVAGNFWNQPQHF
CDR3 DNA: TGTGCCAGCAGTGAAGGCGTCGCAGGGAATTTTTGGAATCAGCCCCAGCATTTT